This TCR beta chain was identified during a study of CD8 T cells in Susac syndrome. The CDR3 sequence is 13 residues long. Between the trimmed V and J ends, which lost 2 bases and 2 bases, there was a span of 7 bases. Germline CDR1 and CDR2: MNHEY and SMNVEV (reference sequence). With random hexamers, reverse transcription was performed on roughly 0.5 to 1 ug of RNA. Coverage of TCR beta CDR3 amplification by immunoSEQ multiplex PCR extended to 54 Vbeta and 13 Jbeta. TCRdb passed the immunoSEQ multiplex PCR reads through MiXCR, listing each CDR3 protein once. This table has tens of thousands of distinct CDR3 sequences, roughly 92% appearing once.

The source of this sequence is a human donor with Susac syndrome. This sequence joins TRBV27 and TRBJ2-7; no clear D. Sequencing input: CD8+ T cells from PBMCs. DNA of the CDR3: TGTGCCAGCAGTTTACTTCCCACCTACGAGCAGTACTTC. Its translation: CASSLLPTYEQYF.